Listed below are T cell receptor beta chains from one sample, sequenced in a study of T cell responses to AZD1222 COVID-19 vaccine. Assay: immunoSEQ multiplex PCR; the TCRdb copy retains only in-frame clones and omits some. The sample has around 160,000 clones; approximately 94% are singletons. Sequencing used peripheral blood, obtained 28 days after the second AZD1222 dose. The receptors stem from an adult who received the AZD1222 COVID-19 vaccine. Both conserved end residues are part of each CDR3. D genes are given only for firm matches. Not every row has a clone size; where given, it reads once, few, many or a size class.

j_call v_call d_call clone_size cdr3_aa cdr3_nt
TRBJ2-7 TRBV3-1/TRBV3-2 - - CASSQVFDGRTEQYF TGTGCCAGCAGCCAAGTCTTTGACGGAAGGACCGAGCAGTACTTC
TRBJ2-2 TRBV5-5 - - CASRVGRVNTGELFF TGTGCCAGCAGGGTGGGCAGGGTAAACACCGGGGAGCTGTTTTTT
TRBJ2-4 TRBV30 - - CACASDTTKNIQYF TGTGCCTGCGCTAGCGACACAACCAAAAACATTCAGTACTTC
TRBJ1-4 TRBV11-2 - - CASSTLYRAANEKLFF TGTGCCAGCAGCACCCTCTACAGGGCGGCTAATGAAAAACTGTTTTTT
TRBJ2-1 TRBV6-6 TRBD2 - CASSYSGSGRRNEQFF TGTGCCAGCAGTTACTCAGGTAGCGGGAGGAGGAATGAGCAGTTCTTC
TRBJ1-5 TRBV19 - few CASSIAPRQPQHF TGTGCCAGTAGTATTGCCCCGAGGCAGCCCCAGCATTTT
TRBJ1-3 TRBV28 TRBD1 - CASRTGGPNTIYF TGTGCCAGCAGGACAGGGGGACCGAACACCATATATTTT
TRBJ1-1 TRBV10-3 TRBD1 - CAISDRGQEWGEAFF TGTGCCATCAGTGACAGGGGGCAAGAGTGGGGGGAAGCTTTCTTT
TRBJ1-5 TRBV6-1 - - CASSEMKGPRPQHF TGTGCCAGCAGTGAGATGAAGGGCCCCAGGCCCCAGCATTTT
TRBJ2-7 TRBV3-1/TRBV3-2 - - CASSQLSGSYEQYF TGTGCCAGCAGCCAATTGAGCGGAAGTTACGAGCAGTACTTC
TRBJ2-7 TRBV7-2 - - CASSLVGLGDEQYF TGTGCCAGCAGCTTAGTGGGACTGGGGGACGAGCAGTACTTC
TRBJ2-1 TRBV11-2 - - CASSLDFVDEQFF TGTGCCAGCAGCTTAGATTTCGTGGATGAGCAGTTCTTC
TRBJ2-1 TRBV28 TRBD2 few CASSWVRLAGGNEQFF TGTGCCAGCAGTTGGGTCCGACTAGCGGGGGGGAATGAGCAGTTCTTC
TRBJ1-1 TRBV7-9 - - CASSLRITEAFF TGTGCCAGCAGCTTAAGAATCACTGAAGCTTTCTTT
TRBJ2-4 TRBV27 - - CASSSRWGAGLAKNIQYF TGTGCCAGCAGTTCCCGCTGGGGGGCAGGGTTGGCCAAAAACATTCAGTACTTC
TRBJ2-7 TRBV30 - - CAWSVGRTYEQYF TGTGCCTGGAGTGTAGGCAGGACCTACGAGCAGTACTTC
TRBJ1-1 TRBV5-1 - - CASSDVGNPPEAFF TGCGCCAGCAGCGACGTGGGCAACCCTCCAGAAGCTTTCTTT
TRBJ2-1 TRBV19 TRBD1 - CASSKAGGTGEQFF TGTGCCAGTAGCAAGGCAGGGGGCACGGGTGAGCAGTTCTTC
TRBJ1-5 TRBV11-3 - - CASSWKSCYQPQHF TGTGCCAGCAGCTGGAAGTCGTGCTATCAGCCCCAGCATTTT
TRBJ2-1 TRBV13 TRBD2 - CASSSSGRVYNEQFF TGTGCCAGCAGCTCCAGCGGGAGGGTTTACAATGAGCAGTTCTTC
TRBJ1-5 TRBV19 TRBD1 - CASSTLTGGYRTHF TGTGCCAGTAGTACCTTGACAGGGGGGTATCGTACTCATTTT
TRBJ2-7 TRBV4-1 TRBD2 - CASSQPTSGRGEQYF TGCGCCAGCAGCCAACCGACTAGCGGGAGGGGCGAGCAGTACTTC
TRBJ1-1 TRBV2 - - CASRRLLTEAFF TGTGCCAGCAGGAGATTGCTAACTGAAGCTTTCTTT
TRBJ1-4 TRBV7-9 - once CASSPTNEKLFF TGTGCCAGCAGCCCAACTAATGAAAAACTGTTTTTT
TRBJ1-3 TRBV7-8 - - CASSLGGAGNTIYF TGTGCCAGCAGCTTAGGGGGGGCTGGAAACACCATATATTTT
TRBJ2-3 TRBV2 TRBD2 - CASNRLAVSTDTQYF TGTGCCAGCAATCGGCTAGCGGTTAGCACAGATACGCAGTATTTT
TRBJ2-2 TRBV6-5 - - CASSPLQPNTGELFF TGTGCCAGCAGTCCACTACAACCGAACACCGGGGAGCTGTTTTTT
TRBJ1-4 TRBV18 - - CASSLDPNEKLFF TGTGCCAGCTCACTAGACCCTAATGAAAAACTGTTTTTT
TRBJ2-1 TRBV2 TRBD2 - CASSPGWRGGGNEQFF TGTGCCAGCAGTCCGGGTTGGCGCGGGGGGGGGAATGAGCAGTTCTTC
TRBJ2-3 TRBV2 TRBD2 - CASSEAGLAGVIDTQYF TGTGCCAGCAGTGAAGCGGGTCTAGCGGGAGTAATAGATACGCAGTATTTT
TRBJ2-1 TRBV29-1 TRBD2 - CSVKGQGGLAGGSYNEQFF TGCAGCGTTAAAGGGCAGGGGGGACTAGCGGGAGGGTCCTACAATGAGCAGTTCTTC
TRBJ1-2 TRBV10-3 - - CAILGHGARYGYTF TGTGCCATCCTCGGTCACGGGGCAAGATATGGCTACACCTTC
TRBJ1-1 TRBV6-5 - once CASSQILNTEAFF TGTGCCAGCAGTCAAATTCTGAACACTGAAGCTTTCTTT
TRBJ1-2 TRBV18 - - CASSPKPNYGYTF TGTGCCAGCTCACCAAAACCCAACTATGGCTACACCTTC
TRBJ2-1 TRBV10-3 - few CAISESVDIFGYNEQFF TGTGCCATCAGTGAGTCCGTGGATATCTTTGGATACAATGAGCAGTTCTTC
TRBJ2-3 TRBV6-5 - - CASRGQGGTDTQYF TGTGCCAGCAGGGGGCAGGGAGGAACAGATACGCAGTATTTT
TRBJ2-7 TRBV15 - - CATSRDVGPSPYEQYF TGTGCCACCAGCAGAGATGTGGGCCCTAGCCCCTACGAGCAGTACTTC
TRBJ1-3 TRBV30 - - CAWSVSRARNTIYF TGTGCCTGGAGTGTATCCAGGGCGCGAAACACCATATATTTT
TRBJ2-1 TRBV5-1 TRBD2 - CASSLDSGGPLNEQFF TGCGCCAGCAGCCTAGACTCGGGAGGGCCTTTGAATGAGCAGTTCTTC
TRBJ2-2 TRBV7-3 - - CASSLKGSGGPGNTGELFF TGTGCCAGCAGCTTAAAAGGAAGTGGAGGCCCGGGGAACACCGGGGAGCTGTTTTTT
TRBJ1-1 TRBV10-3 - - CAISQGSDTEAFF TGTGCCATCAGCCAGGGTTCGGACACTGAAGCTTTCTTT
TRBJ2-7 TRBV11-2 TRBD1 once CASSSPGTGGEEQYF TGTGCCAGCAGCTCCCCCGGGACAGGGGGTGAGGAGCAGTACTTC
TRBJ1-1 TRBV5-1 - - CASSFEGSNTEAFF TGCGCCAGCAGCTTCGAAGGATCGAACACTGAAGCTTTCTTT
TRBJ2-1 TRBV10-3 - - CAISESDYQYNEQFF TGTGCCATCAGTGAGTCCGACTACCAATACAATGAGCAGTTCTTC
TRBJ1-3 TRBV10-2 - - CASSEIWAGSGNTIYF TGCGCCAGCAGTGAGATTTGGGCGGGCTCTGGAAACACCATATATTTT
TRBJ2-3 TRBV3-1/TRBV3-2 TRBD1 - CASSQGQGVIDTQYF TGTGCCAGCAGCCAGGGACAGGGTGTAATAGATACGCAGTATTTT
TRBJ2-1 TRBV28 TRBD2 - CASSKLADGYNEQFF TGTGCCAGCAGCAAACTAGCGGATGGGTACAATGAGCAGTTCTTC
TRBJ1-6 TRBV27 TRBD1 - CASSLSGRGRNSPLHF TGTGCCAGCAGTTTATCGGGCAGGGGGCGAAATTCACCCCTCCACTTT
TRBJ1-2 TRBV6-5 - - CASEGSYGYTF TGTGCCAGCGAAGGCAGCTATGGCTACACCTTC
TRBJ1-1 TRBV15 - - CATSRATALNTEAFF TGTGCCACCAGCAGAGCGACAGCCTTGAACACTGAAGCTTTCTTT
TRBJ1-1 TRBV6-6 - - CAASRRDTEAFF TGTGCCGCCTCTAGGAGGGACACTGAAGCTTTCTTT
TRBJ2-7 TRBV7-7 TRBD2 - CASSSQAPGLAITEQYF TGTGCCAGCAGCTCGCAAGCCCCCGGACTAGCGATAACCGAGCAGTACTTC
TRBJ1-1 TRBV9 - - CASSVIQGNTEAFF TGTGCCAGCAGCGTAATACAGGGCAATACTGAAGCTTTCTTT